Given below is one TCR beta chain in context. Per the original data handling: By means of reference gene primer amplification, nucleated cell counts were estimated. Here immunoSEQ multiplex PCR was the method, and the copy in TCRdb shows in-frame clones only, minus some. V, J and clone size were drawn from that table, and D and trimming were deduced from the DNA. Of roughly 330,000 clones listed, about 82% are singletons. This CDR3 is built from 20 residues. The sample originates from a study of blood T cell repertoires in COVID-19. Study information: Researchers got acute and convalescent COVID-19 samples from the United States, Italy and Spain. Sources were T cells, B-cell-depleted T cells, or PBMCs; the material itself was cDNA or gDNA.

The sequence came from a woman aged 45-59 years with acute or convalescent COVID-19. The material sequenced was peripheral blood. The chain carries TRBV1 and TRBJ2-7; the tabulated D call, TRBD2, remains unverified against the DNA. TRBV1 is a listed pseudogene. CDR3 sequence: CTSSQDYGRREREISHEQYF. In DNA form, the CDR3 reads TGCACCAGCAGTCAGGACTACGGAAGAAGGGAGCGGGAGATTTCCCACGAGCAGTACTTC.